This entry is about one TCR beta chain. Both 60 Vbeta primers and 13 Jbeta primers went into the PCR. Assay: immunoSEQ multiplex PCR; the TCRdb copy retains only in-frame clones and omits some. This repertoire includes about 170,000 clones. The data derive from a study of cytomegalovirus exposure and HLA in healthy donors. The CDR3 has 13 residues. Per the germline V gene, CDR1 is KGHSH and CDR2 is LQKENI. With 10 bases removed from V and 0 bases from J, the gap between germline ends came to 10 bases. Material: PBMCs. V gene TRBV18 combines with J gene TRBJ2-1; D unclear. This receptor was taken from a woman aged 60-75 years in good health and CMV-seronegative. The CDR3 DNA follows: TGTGCCACCTCCTCCAGCTCCTACAATGAGCAGTTCTTC. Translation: CATSSSSYNEQFF.